This entry features one T cell receptor (beta chain) sequence. Its antigen is as yet unknown. As the CDR3 is not closed by the conserved phenylalanine or tryptophan, this likely results from a read error. Because the CDR3's place on the DNA is in doubt, the DNA is left out and the CDR3 is given as listed by TCRdb. The sample originates from a study of T cells in Graves' hyperthyroidism and ophthalmopathy. Points from the study as a whole: Blood shared most expanded thyroid clonotypes above 0.001. Stable hyperthyroidism was separated from ophthalmopathy by a model based on 13 V-J features. Ophthalmopathy was model-predicted a median approximately 6.4 months pre-onset.

Per the germline V gene, CDR1 is SGHTA and CDR2 is FQGTGA. The CDR3 extends over 8 residues, inclusive of both ends. RNA transcripts were the template for amplifying TCR beta CDR3 regions. The study used the HTBI primer set for a first-round RT-PCR of the TCR CDR3. TCRdb used MiXCR to reprocess the multiplex PCR reads, holding one entry per CDR3 protein. The data hold 550,000 to 600,000 distinct CDR3 sequences, with under 60% observed a single time. Exclusions: uncontrolled infection, other autoimmune disease, pregnancy, lactation. This chain uses TRBV7-3 with TRBJ1-3. The sequence came from an adult woman with Graves' disease, either hyperthyroidism or ophthalmopathy (not recorded which). Sequenced sample: peripheral blood or thyroid tissue (not recorded which). The CDR3 loop is CASGDSVT.